The rows below give T cell receptor beta chains drawn from one sample of a study of cytomegalovirus exposure and HLA in healthy donors. Assay used: immunoSEQ multiplex PCR; TCRdb lists only in-frame clones, some missing. This sample has some 110,000 clones, with roughly three fifths found just once. Input material: PBMCs. These receptors all come from a woman in her thirties or forties in good health and CMV-seropositive. CDR3s include the opening cysteine and the closing phenylalanine or tryptophan. The D gene is left open where the match is weak.

len	j_gene	v_gene	d_gene	CDR3aa
14	TRBJ1-1	TRBV25-1	.	CASSGTGQNTEAFF
17	TRBJ2-3	TRBV9	TRBD2	CASSVGTSGGHSDTQYF
16	.	TRBV5-1	.	CASSPQTGSGAYEQYF
16	TRBJ1-5	TRBV4-1	.	CASSQEGTLGNQPQHF
11	TRBJ2-7	TRBV29-1	TRBD1	CSVGTGGEQYF
14	TRBJ2-7	TRBV6-5	.	CASRTRQFSYEQYF
15	TRBJ2-6	TRBV5-4	.	CASSLDNSGANVLTF
14	TRBJ2-7	TRBV7-9	.	CASSLQAPAYEQYF
12	TRBJ1-1	TRBV30	.	CAWGASATEAFF
13	TRBJ2-7	TRBV7-9	.	CASSLTSGGEQYF
12	TRBJ2-2	TRBV5-1	.	CASSLIAGELFF
14	TRBJ1-4	TRBV6-1	TRBD1	CASSGQGGNEKLFF
15	TRBJ2-7	TRBV9	TRBD2	CASSVGPRGEYEQYF
15	TRBJ2-1	TRBV6-5	TRBD2	CASSSTSGSEYEQFF
15	TRBJ2-7	TRBV6-5	TRBD2	CASSYSREGHHEQYF
13	TRBJ2-7	TRBV7-6	TRBD1	CASSPGGSYEQYF
15	TRBJ2-1	TRBV10-1	TRBD2	CASSESRGSVSEQFF
15	TRBJ1-4	TRBV6-1	TRBD1	CASSELRTGSEKLFF
16	TRBJ1-3	TRBV15	.	CATSRERGATGNTIYF
14	TRBJ1-4	TRBV30	.	CAWSRRGPNEKLFF
15	TRBJ2-1	TRBV7-3	TRBD2	CASSPGGRAIHEQFF
16	TRBJ2-6	TRBV28	.	CASRPGESSGANVLTF
15	TRBJ2-1	TRBV28	TRBD2	CASSLGLAVGNEQFF
17	TRBJ2-1	TRBV5-6	TRBD2	CASSAKWSGGSYNEQFF
14	TRBJ1-2	TRBV6-5	.	CASNVGQSNYGYTF
12	TRBJ2-2	TRBV7-6	.	CASSLERGELFF
13	TRBJ2-7	TRBV6-5	TRBD1	CASSDRGLGEQYF
15	.	TRBV5-1	TRBD2	CASSPNGLAGETQYF
12	TRBJ2-5	TRBV29-1	.	CSVVITGETQYF
15	TRBJ1-1	TRBV4-2	.	CASSQGAGLNTEAFF
16	TRBJ2-1	TRBV5-4	TRBD2	CASSLASGGAWNEQFF
15	TRBJ2-3	TRBV6-5	TRBD2	CASSYKRGSWDTQYF
19	TRBJ2-4	TRBV19	.	CASSKAHASGQGAKNIQYF
16	TRBJ2-7	TRBV27	TRBD2	CASSFLAGTRPNEQYF
21	TRBJ1-5	TRBV28	.	CASSFGDLGRDPVAGNQPQHF
18	TRBJ2-3	TRBV12-2	.	CASRRNRLAGRGTDTQYF
15	TRBJ2-5	TRBV6-6	.	CASSRTIPSQETQYF